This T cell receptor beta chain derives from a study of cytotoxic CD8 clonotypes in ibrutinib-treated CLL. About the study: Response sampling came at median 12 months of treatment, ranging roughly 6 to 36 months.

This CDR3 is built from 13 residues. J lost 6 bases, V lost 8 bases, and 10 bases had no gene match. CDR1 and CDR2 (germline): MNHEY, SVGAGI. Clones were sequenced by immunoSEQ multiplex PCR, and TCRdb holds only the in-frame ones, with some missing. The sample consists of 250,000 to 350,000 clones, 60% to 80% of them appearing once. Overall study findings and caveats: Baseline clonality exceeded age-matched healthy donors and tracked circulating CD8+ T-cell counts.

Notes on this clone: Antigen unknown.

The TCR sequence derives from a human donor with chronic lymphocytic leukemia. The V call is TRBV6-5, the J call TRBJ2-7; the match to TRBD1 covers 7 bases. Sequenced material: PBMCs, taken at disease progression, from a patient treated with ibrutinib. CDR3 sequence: CASRRQGKGEQYF. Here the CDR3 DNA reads TGTGCCAGCCGAAGACAGGGTAAGGGCGAGCAGTACTTC.